Sequencing of this T cell receptor beta chain was carried out in a study of blood T cell repertoires in COVID-19. At the level of the study: In each case, the material was cDNA or gDNA derived from T cells, B-cell-depleted T cells, or PBMCs.

Per the study methods: For nucleated cells, counts were estimated from reference gene primer amplification. Libraries were prepared by immunoSEQ multiplex PCR; TCRdb keeps only in-frame clonotypes and omits some of them. D and trimming were read from the DNA, whereas the V and J calls and clone size are those reported in that table. The sample lists fewer than 300,000 clones; 90% were seen once. Cohort placement rested on clinical history that participants reported themselves. From germline, CDR1 is LNHDA and CDR2 SQIVND (reference sequence). There are 18 residues in the CDR3. Trimming cost V 3 bases and J 8 bases; bases outside gene matches: 11.

V usage is TRBV19 and J usage is TRBJ2-1, with 15 bases aligning to TRBD2. The source of this sequence is a woman aged 25 to 45 who had recovered from COVID-19. The specimen sequenced was PBMCs or T cells enriched from blood (not recorded which). CDR3 loop: CASSILGLAGGPIDEQFF. The CDR3 bases are TGTGCCAGTAGTATCCTCGGACTAGCGGGAGGGCCGATTGATGAGCAGTTCTTC.